This TCR beta chain was sequenced for a study of naive and memory T cell subsets. In its sample, this clonotype is medium-sized. Its antigen remains unidentified. General observations from the study: Clonotypes here are unpaired alpha or beta chain sequences. Gini index rose across naive, CM, EM and EMRA in CD4 and CD8.

V lost 5 bases and J lost 3, with 17 bases in between. Looked up from germline, CDR1 is SGHTA and CDR2 is FQGNSA. This CDR3 region has 15 residues. An equimolar mix of two oligonucleotides served as the beta constant-region primer for TRBC1 and TRBC2. The ligated cDNA underwent four PCR rounds using SP2 and nested alpha and beta constant-region primers. TCRdb passed the UMI-ligation and nested PCR reads through MiXCR, listing each CDR3 protein once. The sample consists of under 35,000 distinct CDR3 sequences, about 10% of them appearing once. The sequence was collected from a human donor in good health. Sequenced material: effector memory CD4+ T cells from blood. The subset here: effector memory, CD45RA- CD27-. The chain recombines TRBV7-2 with TRBJ2-7; D is perhaps TRBD2 (6 bases). CDR3 in DNA: TGTGCCAGCAGCGAAGGGGCTAGCGATTACTACGAGCAGTACTTC. Translating it yields CASSEGASDYYEQYF.